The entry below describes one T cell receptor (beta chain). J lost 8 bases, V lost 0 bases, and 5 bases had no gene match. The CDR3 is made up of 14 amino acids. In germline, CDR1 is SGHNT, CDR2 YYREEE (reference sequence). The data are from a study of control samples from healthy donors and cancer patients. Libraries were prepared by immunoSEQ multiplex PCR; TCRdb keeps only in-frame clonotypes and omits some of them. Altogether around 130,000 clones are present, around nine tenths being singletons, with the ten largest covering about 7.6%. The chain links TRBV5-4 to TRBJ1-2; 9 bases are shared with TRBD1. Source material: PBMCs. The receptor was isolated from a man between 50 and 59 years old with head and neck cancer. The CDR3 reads CASSLAQGARGYTF. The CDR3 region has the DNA TGTGCCAGCAGCTTGGCACAGGGGGCGCGGGGCTACACCTTC.